The TCR beta chain under discussion was sequenced for a study of T cell responses to AZD1222 COVID-19 vaccine. Per germline, CDR1 MDHEN and CDR2 SYDVKM. This CDR3 spans 10 amino acids. Between the trimmed V and J ends, which lost 8 bases and 16 bases, there was a span of 15 bases. Assay used: immunoSEQ multiplex PCR; TCRdb lists only in-frame clones, some missing. This sample carries about 160,000 clones, roughly 94% of them seen once, and the ten largest clones take roughly 5.5%. For this clone: The target antigen is unknown.

Whole-study findings and limits: All repertoire sampling was performed exclusively after the peak T cell response. A mostly white British donor set with more females was recruited, and clonal diversity was possibly underestimated. The number of AZD1222 recipients seropositive at baseline was only five or six.

The sequencing here drew on peripheral blood, taken 28 days after the second AZD1222 dose. The TCR comes from an adult who received the AZD1222 COVID-19 vaccine. The chain employs TRBV28 and TRBJ2-4; no clear D gene. Here the CDR3 DNA reads TGTGCCAGCGGGTCGCGGAACCCCTACTTC. Encoded protein: CASGSRNPYF.